Shown below are 9 T cell receptor beta chains from a single sample sequenced in a study of cytomegalovirus exposure and HLA in healthy donors. In the PCR, 60 Vbeta and 13 Jbeta primers were used. This table comes from immunoSEQ multiplex PCR, and its TCRdb copy is limited to in-frame clones, with some not included. The sample shows about 180,000 clones, over 70% of them seen only once. The sample comprised PBMCs. The receptor source for this set is a man aged 18 to 29 in good health and CMV-seronegative.

This chain uses TRBV30 with TRBJ2-6; D unclear. V was trimmed by 4 bases and J by 0 bases, leaving 10 bases between them. The CDR3 is 15 amino acids. CDR1 is GTSNPN, CDR2 SVGIG, per germline (reference sequence). In DNA, the CDR3 is TGTGCCTGGAACCGACGGGTCTCTGGGGCCAACGTCCTGACTTTC. Amino acids: CAWNRRVSGANVLTF.

This clone was found a few times. The chain links TRBV5-6 to TRBJ2-5, with TRBD2 as a possible D gene (5 bases). There are 14 residues in the CDR3. Trimming removed 1 base at V and 4 bases at J, with 11 bases between. Germline V CDR1 and CDR2: SGHDT, YYEEEE. CDR3 in amino acids: CASSLIQAGETQYF. CDR3 nucleotide sequence: TGTGCCAGCAGCTTGATCCAGGCGGGAGAGACCCAGTACTTC. Supplemented by reference TRBV5-6 and TRBJ2-5, the full variable domain reads DAGVTQSPTHLIKTRGQQVTLRCSPKSGHDTVSWYQQALGQGPQFIFQYYEEEERQRGNFPDRFSGHQFPNYSSELNVNALLLGDSALYLCASSLIQAGETQYFGPGTRLLVL.

This clone was found once. The chain links TRBV4-3 to TRBJ2-7, with 10 bases matching TRBD1. The V gene end was trimmed by 1 base and the J gene end by 0 bases; junction bases not matched to a gene: 3. Germline V gene data show CDR1 as LGHNA and CDR2 as YSLEER. The CDR3 has 16 amino acids. CDR3 in amino acids: CASSQVWTGGSYEQYF. DNA for the CDR3: TGCGCCAGCAGCCAAGTTTGGACAGGGGGCTCCTACGAGCAGTACTTC.

The chain links TRBV6-5 to TRBJ2-3; 9 positions match TRBD2. The V segment lost 7 bases and the J segment 2 bases; nucleotides outside the gene matches: 4. CDR3 length: 14 residues. Per germline, CDR1 MNHEY and CDR2 SVGAGI. CDR3: CASNRGGATDTQYF. CDR3 sequence (DNA): TGTGCCAGCAACCGCGGGGGGGCCACAGATACGCAGTATTTT.

The chain links TRBV5-8 to TRBJ1-5; weak D call: TRBD1 (6 bases). The CDR3 is 17 residues long. Germline V gene data show CDR1 as SGHTS and CDR2 as YDEGEE. Trimming cost V 0 bases and J 3 bases, with 16 bases left between them. The CDR3 DNA sequence: TGTGCCAGCAGCTTGGGGGAGGGGGACTCTATCAATCAGCCCCAGCATTTT. Translation gives CASSLGEGDSINQPQHF.

This rearrangement joins TRBV9 to TRBJ1-3, with 8 bases that match TRBD1. Trimming cost V 3 bases and J 0 bases; bases outside gene matches: 2. This CDR3 has 15 residues. Germline V gives CDR1 SGDLS, CDR2 YYNGEE. CDR3 sequence: CASSEGQGSGNTIYF. In nucleotides, the CDR3 is TGTGCCAGCAGCGAAGGACAGGGCTCTGGAAACACCATATATTTT.

The J gene is TRBJ2-1, the V gene TRBV5-1, with 8 bases lining up with TRBD2. Per the germline V gene, CDR1 is SGHRS and CDR2 is YFSETQ. V was pared by 4 bases and J by 7 bases, with 13 bases of the junction left unmatched. The CDR3 is 16 amino acids. The CDR3 reads CASSGEGGLASNEQFF. In DNA, the CDR3 is TGCGCCAGCAGCGGGGAGGGTGGACTAGCAAGTAATGAGCAGTTCTTC.

This clone was seen only once. This chain joins TRBV11-3 and TRBJ2-7; a possible D gene is TRBD2 (5 bases). Germline CDR1 and CDR2: SGHNT and YENEEA. The CDR3 consists of 13 residues. The V end was cut by 2 bases, the J end by 1 base, with 6 bases between. The CDR3 is CASSLTSSYEQYF. The CDR3, as DNA: TGTGCCAGCAGCTTAACTAGTTCCTACGAGCAGTACTTC. The whole variable domain, remainder taken from reference TRBV11-3 and TRBJ2-7, is EAGVVQSPRYKIIEKKQPVAFWCNPISGHNTLYWYLQNLGQGPELLIRYENEEAVDDSQLPKDRFSAERLKGVDSTLKIQPAELGDSAVYLCASSLTSSYEQYFGPGTRLTVT.

A few counts support this clone. The chain recombines TRBV5-4 with TRBJ2-1, with 7 bases identical to TRBD1. Germline loops: CDR1 SGHNT, CDR2 YYREEE (reference sequence). Losses at the gene ends were 4 bases for V and 0 bases for J; bases not matched to a gene: 4. The CDR3 consists of 15 residues. The CDR3 DNA follows: TGTGCCAGCAGCCCGGGACAGAGCTCCTACAATGAGCAGTTCTTC. This encodes CASSPGQSSYNEQFF. The full variable domain, its missing parts supplied by reference TRBV5-4 and TRBJ2-1, is ETGVTQSPTHLIKTRGQQVTLRCSSQSGHNTVSWYQQALGQGPQFIFQYYREEENGRGNFPPRFSGLQFPNYSSELNVNALELDDSALYLCASSPGQSSYNEQFFGPGTRLTVL.